This T cell receptor beta chain was obtained from a study of identical twins. The study's findings and limits: In drawing conclusions, the study used cross-sectional statistical analysis and did not follow the same donors. Part of the zero-insertion signal could reflect confounding by invariant MAIT and iNKT cells.

A word on this clonotype: Its antigen is unidentified.

The germline V gene has CDR1 WSHSY and CDR2 SAAADI. This CDR3 comprises 15 residues. J lost 3 bases, V lost 0 bases, and 3 bases had no gene match. TCRdb analysed the 5' RACE reads with MiXCR anew, one entry per CDR3 protein. This sample has a few hundred thousand distinct CDR3 sequences, with roughly 8% found just once. This sample was shared with a second study, whose subject was yellow fever vaccine responses in identical twins.

This TCR derives from a woman between 18 and 30 years old in good health. The chain is built from TRBV10-2 and TRBJ2-7; TRBD2 agrees at 9 bases. Sequenced input: CD8+ T cells sorted from blood. CDR3 amino acids: CASSESGGGGYEQYF. In DNA form, the CDR3 reads TGCGCCAGCAGTGAGTCGGGCGGGGGGGGCTACGAGCAGTACTTC.